One T cell receptor (beta chain) is described in this entry. Recruited during active infection, patients (from Seattle) were subsequently followed longitudinally. These data come from a study of blood T cell repertoires in COVID-19. Overall study context: COVID-19 samples from acute and convalescent phases originated in the United States, Italy and Spain. In each case, the material was cDNA or gDNA derived from T cells, B-cell-depleted T cells, or PBMCs.

In the authors' workflow: From reference gene primer amplification, estimates of nucleated cell counts were derived. TCRdb's table, derived via immunoSEQ multiplex PCR, lists solely in-frame clones and lacks some. V and J calls and clone size are given by that table; D and trimming were obtained from the DNA. The data contain around 220,000 clones, 80% to 85% of them singletons. CDR3 length: 15 amino acids. Losses at the gene ends were 4 bases for V and 7 bases for J; bases not matched to a gene: 10. Germline V gives CDR1 MNHNY, CDR2 SVGAGI (reference sequence). The sample consisted of peripheral blood. The clonotype originates from a woman at least 80 years old with COVID-19, enrolled during active disease. This rearrangement joins TRBV6-6 to TRBJ2-1; TRBD2 matches at 7 bases. In DNA form, the CDR3 reads TGTGCCAGCAGTTTCGAAGCGGGAAGGCAGAATGAGCAGTTCTTC. Protein product: CASSFEAGRQNEQFF.